Presented here are 27 T cell receptor beta chains from one specimen sequenced in a study of blood T cells in healthy people across ages. Then a second PCR, running roughly 7 to 11 cycles, was carried out with a sample-barcoded 5' primer and a J-beta primer mix. TCRdb processed the 5' RACE reads anew with MiXCR; each CDR3 protein has one entry. The table shows 630,000 or so distinct CDR3 sequences, with 25% to 35% occurring only once. The material sequenced was blood. The receptor set was obtained from an elderly woman in good health.

This clonotype occurred many times. This chain joins TRBV6-5 and TRBJ1-2; D possibly corresponds to TRBD1 (6 bases). From germline, CDR1 is MNHEY and CDR2 SVGAGI. The V end lost 7 bases, the J end lost 7 bases, and 16 bases lay between the germline ends. The CDR3 is 13 residues long. This CDR3 is CASTLGGASGYTF. The CDR3 nucleotides read TGTGCCAGCACCCTCGGGGGGGCTAGTGGCTACACCTTC.

Only a few counts were recorded for this clonotype. Possible read error: a much larger clone is one base away. The V and J genes are TRBV20-1 and TRBJ2-7; the D is unclear. Per germline, CDR1 DFQATT and CDR2 SNEGSKA (reference sequence). V was cut by 8 bases and J by 2 bases, with 16 bases left in between. This CDR3 has 13 amino acids. DNA for the CDR3: TGCAGTACCTCGACCTCAGTAGCCTACGAGCAGTACTTC. Translating gives CSTSTSVAYEQYF.

This clonotype has ten or more counts. V gene TRBV9 combines with J gene TRBJ2-3, with TRBD2 identical over 8 bases. Germline lookup yields CDR1 SGDLS and CDR2 YYNGEE. This CDR3 region has 14 residues. V lost 4 bases to trimming and J lost 4 bases; unmatched junction nucleotides: 5. CDR3: CASSIGGGADTQYF. CDR3 nucleotide sequence: TGTGCCAGCAGCATCGGGGGGGGCGCAGATACGCAGTATTTT.

This clonotype was detected a few times. V gene TRBV15 combines with J gene TRBJ1-1, with 8 nucleotides matching TRBD1. Trimming cost V 1 base and J 0 bases; bases outside gene matches: 7. Germline V gene lookup returns CDR1 LNHNV and CDR2 YYDKDF (reference sequence). The CDR3 length is 17 residues. CDR3 in DNA: TGTGCCACCAGCAGAGCGGGACAGGAGCGGTTGAACACTGAAGCTTTCTTT. Its translation: CATSRAGQERLNTEAFF. The variable domain in full, completed from reference TRBV15 and TRBJ1-1, reads DAMVIQNPRYQVTQFGKPVTLSCSQTLNHNVMYWYQQKSSQAPKLLFHYYDKDFNNEADTPDNFQSRRPNTSFCFLDIRSPGLGDTAMYLCATSRAGQERLNTEAFFGQGTRLTVV.

A few counts support this clonotype. The chain carries TRBV6-2 or TRBV6-3 and TRBJ1-1, with 8 bases matching TRBD1. This CDR3 contains 16 residues. After removal of 6 bases from V and 0 bases from J, the junction contained 9 bases not matched to a gene. CDR1 and CDR2 (germline): MNHEY, SVGEGT. The CDR3 here is CASSHGGQVLNTEAFF. The CDR3 DNA is TGTGCCAGCAGCCACGGGGGACAGGTTTTGAACACTGAAGCTTTCTTT.

Remarks on this clonotype: With a much larger clone just one base away, this may be a read error. The genes are TRBV20-1 and TRBJ1-2; 7 bases map to TRBD1. The length of the CDR3 is 16 residues. Germline lookup yields CDR1 DFQATT and CDR2 SNEGSKA (reference sequence). In nucleotides, the CDR3 is TGCAGTGCTAGAGATCGGGACAGTCTCTTCAACTATGGCTACATCTTC. Its translation: CSARDRDSLFNYGYIF.

The V gene is TRBV18, the J gene TRBJ1-3; D remains ambiguous. The germline CDR1 and CDR2 sequences are KGHSH and LQKENI. This CDR3 has 14 amino acids. Trimming removed 0 bases at V and 4 bases at J, with 7 bases between. The CDR3 protein is CASSPPFRGNTIYF. The CDR3, as DNA: TGTGCCAGCTCACCACCGTTCAGGGGAAACACCATATATTTT.

This clonotype was observed at least ten times. The chain combines TRBV12-3 or TRBV12-4 with TRBJ2-5; 7 bases agree with TRBD2. V was clipped by 6 bases and J by 2 bases; unmatched bases: 3. The CDR3 covers 13 residues. CDR3 region: CASRFSGQETQYF. Here the CDR3 DNA reads TGTGCCAGCAGATTTAGCGGGCAAGAGACCCAGTACTTC.

This clonotype has ten or more counts. The chain has TRBV28 and TRBJ2-5; 10 bases fit TRBD2. CDR3 size: 15 residues. Germline assignment: CDR1 MDHEN and CDR2 SYDVKM. Germline trimming cut 3 bases from V and 3 bases from J; bases unmatched to any gene: 4. CDR3: CASSFRSGGKETQYF. DNA of the CDR3: TGTGCCAGCAGTTTCCGTAGCGGGGGGAAAGAGACCCAGTACTTC. The full variable domain, with the rest looked up from reference TRBV28 and TRBJ2-5, is DVKVTQSSRYLVKRTGEKVFLECVQDMDHENMFWYRQDPGLGLRLIYFSYDVKMKEKGDIPEGYSVSREKKERFSLILESASTNQTSMYLCASSFRSGGKETQYFGPGTRLLVL.

The rearrangement links TRBV5-1 to TRBJ2-1, with 7 bases fitting TRBD2. Trimming cost V 6 bases and J 7 bases; bases outside gene matches: 7. Germline loops: CDR1 SGHRS, CDR2 YFSETQ. The CDR3 is 13 amino acids. This CDR3 is CASKEDGGNEQFF. The CDR3 DNA sequence: TGCGCCAGCAAGGAGGACGGGGGGAATGAGCAGTTCTTC.

This clonotype was detected ten times or more. A much larger clone differs by one base, so this may be a read error. The V call is TRBV7-2, the J call TRBJ2-5; 10 bases line up with TRBD1. Germline V gene data show CDR1 as SGHTA and CDR2 as FQGNSA. This CDR3 contains 17 residues. V was pared by 5 bases and J by 11 bases, with 20 bases of the junction left unmatched. In DNA form, the CDR3 reads TGTGCCAGCAGCCCCCTGCCGGGACAGGGGCTGAAAAATGAGCAGTACTTC. It specifies CASSPLPGQGLKNEQYF.

This clonotype was seen a handful of times. CDR3 in amino acids: CASNTAKGGYTF. As DNA, the CDR3 is TGTGCCAGCAACACAGCTAAAGGTGGCTACACCTTC. This chain links TRBV3-1 with TRBJ1-2, with no clear D. This CDR3 comprises 12 residues. Trimming left V 7 bases short and J 7 bases short, with 13 bases between. CDR1 is LGHDT and CDR2 is YNNKEL in the germline V gene (reference sequence).

The chain carries TRBV20-1 and TRBJ2-1; 9 bases align to TRBD2. Germline V gene data show CDR1 as DFQATT and CDR2 as SNEGSKA (reference sequence). Trimming removed 7 bases from V and 8 bases from J; junction bases left unmatched: 15. This CDR3 comprises 15 residues. CDR3 bases: TGCAGTGGGAGGCTGCGGCGGGAGGGCCCAGATGAGCAGTTCTTC. Translated: CSGRLRREGPDEQFF.

V gene TRBV7-9 combines with J gene TRBJ2-1; D possibly corresponds to TRBD2 (7 bases). V gave up 4 bases and J gave up 2 bases, with 18 bases separating them. This CDR3 is 17 amino acids long. Germline CDR1 reads SEHNR; CDR2 reads FQNEAQ (reference sequence). The CDR3 reads CASSSTRGGPTYNEQFF. The CDR3 DNA follows: TGTGCCAGCAGCTCGACTAGGGGGGGCCCTACCTACAATGAGCAGTTCTTC. Based on the CDR3 plus reference TRBV7-9 and TRBJ2-1, the full variable domain is DTGVSQNPRHKITKRGQNVTFRCDPISEHNRLYWYRQTLGQGPEFLTYFQNEAQLEKSRLLSDRFSAERPKGSFSTLEIQRTEQGDSAMYLCASSSTRGGPTYNEQFFGPGTRLTVL.

This clonotype was seen at least ten times. This sequence joins TRBV7-3 and TRBJ2-3; D is unresolved. The germline V gene encodes CDR1 SGHTA and CDR2 FQGTGA. This CDR3 comprises 13 residues. The V end was cut by 5 bases, the J end by 11 bases, with 17 bases between. The CDR3 region has the DNA TGTGCCAGCAGCCCCGGGCCCAGCAGAGAGCAGTATTTT. Amino acid sequence: CASSPGPSREQYF.

This clonotype was seen many times. CDR3 in DNA: TGCAGTGCCCAGACAGCCCGTGGTTCCTACGAGCAGTACTTC. Translating it yields CSAQTARGSYEQYF. The chain carries TRBV20-1 and TRBJ2-7; D perhaps matches TRBD1 (5 bases). Trimming removed 6 bases at V and 1 base at J, with 16 bases between. The CDR3 is 14 residues long. The germline V gene encodes CDR1 DFQATT and CDR2 SNEGSKA (reference sequence).

This clonotype has ten or more counts. A junction end diverges from the germline sequence, so it may reflect a read error. The chain is built from TRBV3-1 and TRBJ2-1; D uncertain. The CDR3 spans 14 residues. Per germline, CDR1 LGHDT and CDR2 YNNKEL (reference sequence). Here the CDR3 reads CASTQDWSSNEQFF. The CDR3 DNA reads as TGTGCCAGCACCCAAGACTGGAGCAGCAATGAGCAGTTCTTC.

This clonotype was counted only a few times. The J gene is TRBJ1-1, the V gene TRBV24-1; D is unresolved. The CDR3 extends over 16 amino acids. CDR1 KGHDR and CDR2 SFDVKD come from the germline V gene. V gave up 2 bases and J gave up 0 bases, with 12 bases separating them. The CDR3: CATSDSRRGVNTEAFF. In nucleotides, the CDR3 is TGTGCCACCAGTGATTCCCGTCGAGGAGTGAACACTGAAGCTTTCTTT.

This clonotype was recorded at least ten times. The chain carries TRBV5-1 and TRBJ2-5, with D maybe TRBD2 (6 bases). Looked up from germline, CDR1 is SGHRS and CDR2 is YFSETQ. This CDR3 region has 11 residues. The ends were cut back, 7 bases at V and 11 bases at J, with 15 bases in the middle. This chain's CDR3 is CASSLEGSQYF. As DNA, the CDR3 is TGCGCCAGCTCCTTGGAGGGCTCTCAGTACTTC.

This clonotype was observed once. The V and J genes are TRBV10-3 and TRBJ1-1; no clear D gene. CDR3 length: 14 amino acids. V gave up 4 bases and J gave up 4 bases, with 13 bases separating them. The germline gives CDR1 ENHRY, CDR2 SYGVKD. The CDR3 region has the DNA TGTGCCATCAGTGGGGTGGGGAAGGGCACTGAAGCTTTCTTT. Translation gives CAISGVGKGTEAFF.

Points on this clonotype: With a much larger clone just one base away, this may be a read error. The genes are TRBV5-5 and TRBJ1-2; D unresolved. The CDR3 is 15 amino acids. CDR1 is SGHKS and CDR2 is YYEKEE in the germline V gene (reference sequence). The CDR3, as DNA: TGTGTCAGCAGCTTATCCCAAGGAGCTAACTATGGCTACACCTTC. It codes for CVSSLSQGANYGYTF.

The chain recombines TRBV30 with TRBJ2-1; the D call may be TRBD1 or TRBD2 (7 bases each). The V end was cut by 5 bases, the J end by 1 base, with 24 bases between. In germline, CDR1 is GTSNPN, CDR2 SVGIG (reference sequence). The CDR3 runs 18 residues. The CDR3 region is CAWGDSGNHPASYNEQFF. The CDR3 nucleotides read TGTGCCTGGGGGGACAGCGGGAACCACCCGGCTTCCTACAATGAGCAGTTCTTC.

Note on this clonotype: A much more abundant neighbour one base away suggests this may be a read error. The gene calls are TRBV10-3 and TRBJ2-7; 8 positions agree with TRBD1. This CDR3 is built from 15 residues. Germline V CDR1 and CDR2: ENHRY, SYGVKD. The trim removed 10 bases at V and 5 bases at J, leaving 16 bases unmatched. The CDR3 nucleotides are TGTGCCACCAGGCCTCCGGGACAGGTCTGCCACGAGCAGTACTTC. Its protein is CATRPPGQVCHEQYF.

This clonotype has ten or more counts. V and J are TRBV20-1 and TRBJ2-7; no reliable D call. Deletions cut 1 base from V and 2 bases from J, with 9 bases between. The CDR3 contains 13 residues. In germline, CDR1 is DFQATT, CDR2 SNEGSKA (reference sequence). The CDR3 is CSARAAGTYEQYF. The CDR3 coding sequence is TGCAGTGCTAGAGCGGCCGGAACCTACGAGCAGTACTTC.

In its sample, this clonotype was seen many times. This chain connects TRBV9 to TRBJ2-3; D possibly corresponds to TRBD2 (5 bases). CDR3 length: 14 residues. V was cut by 4 bases and J by 4 bases, with 13 bases left in between. Germline CDR1 SGDLS, CDR2 YYNGEE. As DNA, the CDR3 is TGTGCCAGCAGCCTACTAGGACTGTCAGATACGCAGTATTTT. This translates into CASSLLGLSDTQYF.

The table lists this clonotype with many counts. The rearrangement uses TRBV20-1 and TRBJ2-1; 10 bases are a match to TRBD2. Germline-derived CDR1 and CDR2 are DFQATT and SNEGSKA (reference sequence). V gave up 5 bases and J gave up 5 bases; unmatched junction bases: 6. The CDR3 length is 14 residues. CDR3 DNA: TGCAGTGCTGATCACGGACTAGCGGACAATGAGCAGTTCTTC. Translating it yields CSADHGLADNEQFF.

This clonotype came up a few times. This may be a read error, as it is one base from a much larger clone. This chain connects TRBV6-5 to TRBJ2-5, with 10 bases fitting TRBD2. The junction had 3 bases not matched to a gene; V was cut back by 0 bases and J by 5 bases. CDR3 length: 15 residues. CDR1 and CDR2 from the germline V gene are MNHEY and SVGAGI. DNA of the CDR3: TGTGCCAGCAGTTACTCAGCGGGGGGGCGGGAGACCCAGTACTTC. Its protein product is CASSYSAGGRETQYF.